Listed below are T cell receptor beta chains from one sample, sequenced in a study of blood T cell repertoires in COVID-19. Generated by immunoSEQ multiplex PCR, the TCRdb table keeps only in-frame clones and is missing some. The data contain approximately 240,000 clones, 70% to 85% of them seen just once; the ten biggest clones take up under 4.5%. Source material: peripheral blood. Receptors originate from a woman in her thirties or forties with active or convalescent COVID-19. Both conserved end residues are part of each CDR3. The order of the fields is J gene, V gene, D gene, clone size, CDR3 protein, CDR3 DNA. A D gene is named only where the DNA matches it firmly. Size is stated for part of the rows, as once, few or many counts, or as a class when the clone is expanded.

J: TRBJ1-5
V: TRBV20-1
D: TRBD1
size: many
CDR3: CSASVGTGVGSNQPQHF
DNA: TGCAGTGCTAGTGTCGGGACAGGGGTCGGAAGCAATCAGCCCCAGCATTTT

J: TRBJ1-1
V: TRBV6-6
D: NA
size: NA
CDR3: CASSYSRAGMNTEAFF
DNA: TGTGCCAGCAGTTACTCTCGCGCAGGAATGAACACTGAAGCTTTCTTT

J: TRBJ2-3
V: TRBV19
D: NA
size: NA
CDR3: CASSMQVGGAATDTQYF
DNA: TGTGCCAGTAGTATGCAGGTAGGGGGGGCCGCCACAGATACGCAGTATTTT

J: TRBJ1-2
V: TRBV7-2
D: TRBD1
size: NA
CDR3: CASSSNRGQGGYGYTF
DNA: TGTGCCAGCAGCTCAAACCGAGGACAGGGAGGCTATGGCTACACCTTC

J: TRBJ1-1
V: TRBV28
D: TRBD1
size: NA
CDR3: CASSADRGRTEAFF
DNA: TGTGCCAGCAGTGCCGACAGGGGGCGAACTGAAGCTTTCTTT

J: TRBJ2-1
V: TRBV27
D: TRBD2
size: medium-sized
CDR3: CASSLLSAGGPNEQFF
DNA: TGTGCCAGCAGTTTACTCTCCGCGGGGGGGCCGAATGAGCAGTTCTTC

J: TRBJ2-7
V: TRBV6-5
D: NA
size: NA
CDR3: CASSYWAGKNYEQYF
DNA: TGTGCCAGCAGTTACTGGGCAGGGAAGAACTACGAGCAGTACTTC

J: TRBJ1-4
V: TRBV6-6
D: NA
size: NA
CDR3: CASRPDPGGKLFF
DNA: TGTGCCAGCAGGCCGGATCCAGGAGGAAAACTGTTTTTT

J: TRBJ2-6
V: TRBV19
D: TRBD2
size: NA
CDR3: CASSILAGANSGANVLTF
DNA: TGTGCCAGTAGTATCTTAGCGGGGGCGAACTCTGGGGCCAACGTCCTGACTTTC

J: TRBJ2-1
V: TRBV3-1/TRBV3-2
D: TRBD2
size: NA
CDR3: CASSPMERGGRHEQFF
DNA: TGTGCCAGCAGCCCCATGGAGCGGGGGGGCCGCCATGAGCAGTTCTTC

J: TRBJ1-4
V: TRBV30
D: NA
size: NA
CDR3: CAWSDGRGPEKLFF
DNA: TGTGCCTGGAGTGACGGCAGGGGCCCTGAAAAACTGTTTTTT

J: TRBJ1-2
V: TRBV7-8
D: NA
size: NA
CDR3: CASSLVGGHTNYGYTF
DNA: TGTGCCAGCAGCTTAGTAGGGGGTCATACTAACTATGGCTACACCTTC

J: TRBJ1-1
V: TRBV12-3/TRBV12-4
D: NA
size: NA
CDR3: CASSFRAEAFF
DNA: TGTGCCAGCAGTTTCAGGGCTGAAGCTTTCTTT

J: TRBJ2-2
V: TRBV7-3
D: TRBD2
size: NA
CDR3: CASSRGGGGTGELFF
DNA: TGTGCCAGCAGCCGGGGGGGCGGGGGCACCGGGGAGCTGTTTTTT

J: TRBJ1-3
V: TRBV15
D: TRBD1
size: few
CDR3: CATSGDRGWWAGNTIYF
DNA: TGTGCCACCAGCGGAGACAGGGGATGGTGGGCTGGAAACACCATATATTTT

J: TRBJ2-2
V: TRBV7-3
D: TRBD2
size: NA
CDR3: CASSLRLAGRPRNTGELFF
DNA: TGTGCCAGCAGCTTAAGGCTAGCGGGGCGCCCCCGGAACACCGGGGAGCTGTTTTTT

J: TRBJ2-2
V: TRBV19
D: TRBD1
size: NA
CDR3: CASSPGTGGGELFF
DNA: TGTGCCAGTAGTCCCGGGACAGGGGGCGGGGAGCTGTTTTTT

J: TRBJ1-1
V: TRBV6-4
D: NA
size: NA
CDR3: CASSPDHSGNTEAFF
DNA: TGTGCCAGCAGCCCCGATCACTCAGGCAACACTGAAGCTTTCTTT

J: TRBJ2-1
V: TRBV5-4
D: TRBD2
size: NA
CDR3: CASSSGLADNEQFF
DNA: TGTGCCAGCAGCTCGGGACTAGCGGACAATGAGCAGTTCTTC

J: TRBJ1-3
V: TRBV11-2
D: NA
size: few
CDR3: CASRRGGGNTIYF
DNA: TGTGCCAGCAGAAGGGGAGGAGGAAACACCATATATTTT

J: TRBJ1-6
V: TRBV21-1
D: NA
size: once
CDR3: CASSKYRTGGHF
DNA: TGTGCCAGCAGCAAATACCGGACAGGGGGCCACTTT

J: TRBJ1-2
V: TRBV28
D: NA
size: NA
CDR3: CATLFNYGYTF
DNA: TGTGCCACCCTTTTTAACTATGGCTACACCTTC

J: TRBJ2-1
V: TRBV6-5
D: NA
size: NA
CDR3: CASTPLQHPYNEQFF
DNA: TGTGCCAGCACCCCCTTACAACACCCCTACAATGAGCAGTTCTTC

J: TRBJ2-1
V: TRBV28
D: TRBD2
size: NA
CDR3: CASRTLERGGIDEQFF
DNA: TGTGCCAGCAGAACCCTTGAGCGGGGGGGAATCGATGAGCAGTTCTTC

J: TRBJ2-5
V: TRBV30
D: NA
size: NA
CDR3: CAGATGYQETQYF
DNA: TGTGCCGGAGCGACAGGTTACCAAGAGACCCAGTACTTC

J: TRBJ1-6
V: TRBV7-3
D: NA
size: few
CDR3: CASSLTPEHSPLHF
DNA: TGTGCCAGCAGCTTAACTCCGGAGCACTCACCCCTCCACTTT

J: TRBJ1-1
V: TRBV15
D: NA
size: few
CDR3: CATSSPYEGTEAFF
DNA: TGTGCCACCAGCAGCCCCTACGAGGGCACTGAAGCTTTCTTT

J: TRBJ1-2
V: TRBV28
D: NA
size: NA
CDR3: CASSYELIYGYTF
DNA: TGTGCCAGCAGTTATGAACTCATCTATGGCTACACCTTC

J: TRBJ1-1
V: TRBV5-4
D: NA
size: NA
CDR3: CASSLEGPPRAEAFF
DNA: TGTGCCAGCAGCTTGGAAGGGCCCCCGAGGGCTGAAGCTTTCTTT

J: TRBJ2-1
V: TRBV4-2
D: TRBD2
size: NA
CDR3: CASSQEVRLAGDSYNEQFF
DNA: TGTGCCAGCAGCCAAGAGGTCCGACTAGCGGGGGACTCCTACAATGAGCAGTTCTTC

J: TRBJ1-1
V: TRBV4-1
D: NA
size: NA
CDR3: CASSQSAGTKGTEAFF
DNA: TGCGCCAGCAGCCAATCCGCCGGGACAAAGGGCACTGAAGCTTTCTTT

J: TRBJ2-5
V: TRBV7-3
D: TRBD2
size: NA
CDR3: CASSAGLAGKETQYF
DNA: TGTGCCAGCAGCGCGGGACTAGCGGGGAAGGAGACCCAGTACTTC

J: TRBJ1-3
V: TRBV19
D: NA
size: medium-sized
CDR3: CASSNTVQGSSGNTIYF
DNA: TGTGCCAGTAGTAATACGGTCCAGGGTTCCTCTGGAAACACCATATATTTT

J: TRBJ1-5
V: TRBV28
D: NA
size: once
CDR3: CASSPVFSGSQHF
DNA: TGTGCCAGCAGCCCTGTTTTTAGCGGCTCCCAGCATTTT

J: TRBJ1-2
V: TRBV6-5
D: NA
size: NA
CDR3: CASSYSGDYGYTF
DNA: TGTGCCAGCAGTTACTCAGGAGACTATGGCTACACCTTC

J: TRBJ2-1
V: TRBV6-1
D: TRBD2
size: NA
CDR3: CASSERVPSGGDEQFF
DNA: TGTGCCAGCAGTGAACGAGTGCCTAGCGGGGGGGATGAGCAGTTCTTC

J: TRBJ1-5
V: TRBV2
D: TRBD1
size: NA
CDR3: CASRGQTGHSNQPQHF
DNA: TGTGCCAGCAGAGGCCAGACAGGGCATAGCAATCAGCCCCAGCATTTT

J: TRBJ1-1
V: TRBV6-4
D: NA
size: NA
CDR3: CASSARAGETEAFF
DNA: TGTGCCAGCAGCGCCCGCGCAGGGGAAACTGAAGCTTTCTTT

J: TRBJ1-2
V: TRBV5-4
D: NA
size: NA
CDR3: CASSLVGVSGYGYTF
DNA: TGTGCCAGCAGCTTGGTAGGAGTGTCTGGCTATGGCTACACCTTC